This T cell receptor beta chain appears in the sequencing data of a study of shared clonotypes between healthy human individuals. About the research overall: Per donor, CD8 memory used one plate, CD8 naive used two, CD4 memory used three and CD4 naive used three. Overall study findings and caveats: Clonotypes shared by all four donors outscored non-shared clonotypes in generation probability. Memory subsets had estimated richness that was generally smaller than that of naive subsets.

Terminally differentiated effector memory CD45RA+ cells were excluded from the naive CD8 cells, which were CD45RO-negative and positively selected for CCR7. Assay execution took place at the deep level. Clones were sequenced by immunoSEQ multiplex PCR, and TCRdb holds only the in-frame ones, with some missing. The top ten clones hold less than 1.5% of a sample with around 2,000,000 clones, about 95% of them seen once. The junction had 10 bases not matched to a gene; V was cut back by 5 bases and J by 7 bases. Germline CDR1 SEHNR, CDR2 FQNEAQ (reference sequence). The CDR3 has 14 amino acids. Note on this clone: The antigen remains undetermined.

The receptor was isolated from a young man in good health. The specimen was naive CD8+ T cells sorted from blood. This chain uses TRBV7-9 with TRBJ2-7; TRBD1 matches at 8 bases. In DNA, the CDR3 is TGTGCCAGCAGCGGGGGAGGACAGGGTCGGGAGCAGTACTTC. This encodes CASSGGGQGREQYF.